The clone carrying this T cell receptor beta chain was counted ten times or more. The sample comes from a study of identical twins. A single record per CDR3 protein comes from TCRdb applying MiXCR to the 5' RACE reads. Here the sample spans hundreds of thousands of distinct CDR3 sequences, roughly 8% being singletons. Germline lookup yields CDR1 SGHKS and CDR2 YYEKEE (reference sequence). V was cut by 4 bases and J by 6 bases, with 11 bases left in between. The CDR3 spans 12 residues. The same specimen was also included in a second study, on yellow fever vaccine responses in identical twins.

Sequencing input: PBMCs. The receptor was derived from a woman between 18 and 30 years old in good health. The rearrangement links TRBV5-5 to TRBJ2-7; D may be TRBD2 (5 bases). DNA of the CDR3: TGTGCCAGCAGCCTAGCTTCGGGCGAGCAGTACTTC. Residues: CASSLASGEQYF.